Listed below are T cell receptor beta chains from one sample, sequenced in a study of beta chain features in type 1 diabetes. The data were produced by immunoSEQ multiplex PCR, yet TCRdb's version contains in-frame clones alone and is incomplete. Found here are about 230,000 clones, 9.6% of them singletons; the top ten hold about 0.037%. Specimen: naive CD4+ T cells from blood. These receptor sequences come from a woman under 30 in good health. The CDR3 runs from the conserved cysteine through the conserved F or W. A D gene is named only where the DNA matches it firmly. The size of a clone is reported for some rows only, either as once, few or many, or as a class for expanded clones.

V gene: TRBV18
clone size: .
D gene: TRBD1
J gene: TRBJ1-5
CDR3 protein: CASSPRQGNQPQHF
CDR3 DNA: TGTGCCAGCTCACCACGACAGGGGAATCAGCCCCAGCATTTT

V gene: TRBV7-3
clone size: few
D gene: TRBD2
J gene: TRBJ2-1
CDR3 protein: CASSLGLAGNSLVF
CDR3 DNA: TGTGCCAGCAGCCTGGGACTAGCGGGGAATTCTTTGGTCTTC

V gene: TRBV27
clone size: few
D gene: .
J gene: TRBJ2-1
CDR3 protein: CASSSIGRGNEQFF
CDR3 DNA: TGTGCCAGCAGTTCAATAGGTCGGGGGAATGAGCAGTTCTTC

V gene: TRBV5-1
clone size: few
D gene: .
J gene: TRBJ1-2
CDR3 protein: CASSPTQGNYGYTF
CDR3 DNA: TGCGCCAGCAGCCCCACACAGGGAAACTATGGCTACACCTTC

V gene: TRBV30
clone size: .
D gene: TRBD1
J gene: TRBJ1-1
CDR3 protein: CAWTRDRGWAEAFF
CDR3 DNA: TGTGCCTGGACCCGGGACAGGGGTTGGGCTGAAGCTTTCTTT

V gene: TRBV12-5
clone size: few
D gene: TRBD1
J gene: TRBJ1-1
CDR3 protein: CASGNKGGPAEAFF
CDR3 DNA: TGTGCTAGTGGGAATAAAGGGGGCCCAGCTGAAGCTTTCTTT

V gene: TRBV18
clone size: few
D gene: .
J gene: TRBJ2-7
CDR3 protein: CASSREGGEQYF
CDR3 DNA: TGTGCCAGCTCACGGGAAGGGGGTGAGCAGTACTTC

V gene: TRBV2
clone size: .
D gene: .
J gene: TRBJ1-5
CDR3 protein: CASSGERDQPQHF
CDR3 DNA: TGTGCCAGCAGCGGAGAGAGGGATCAGCCCCAGCATTTT

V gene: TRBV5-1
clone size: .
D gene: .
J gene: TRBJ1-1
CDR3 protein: CASSLFGETEAFF
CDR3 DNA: TGCGCCAGCAGCTTGTTCGGGGAGACTGAAGCTTTCTTT

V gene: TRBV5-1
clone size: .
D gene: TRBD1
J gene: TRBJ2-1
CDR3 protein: CASTWDRGGYNEQFF
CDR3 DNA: TGCGCCAGCACCTGGGACAGGGGGGGCTACAATGAGCAGTTCTTC

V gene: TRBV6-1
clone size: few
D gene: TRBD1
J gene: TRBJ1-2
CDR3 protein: CASSGIWDRDGYTF
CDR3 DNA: TGTGCCAGCAGTGGGATCTGGGACAGGGATGGCTACACCTTC

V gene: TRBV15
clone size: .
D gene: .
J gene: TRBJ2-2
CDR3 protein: CATSNRGGELFF
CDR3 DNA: TGTGCCACCAGCAACCGAGGCGGGGAGCTGTTTTTT

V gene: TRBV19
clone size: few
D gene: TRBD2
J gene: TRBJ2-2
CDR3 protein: CASSIRLAGLTGELFF
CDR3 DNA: TGTGCCAGTAGTATTCGACTAGCGGGGCTCACCGGGGAGCTGTTTTTT

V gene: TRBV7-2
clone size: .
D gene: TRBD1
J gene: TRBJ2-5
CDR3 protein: CASSLQFSGTGQETQYF
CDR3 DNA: TGTGCCAGCAGCTTGCAGTTTTCCGGGACAGGCCAAGAGACCCAGTACTTC

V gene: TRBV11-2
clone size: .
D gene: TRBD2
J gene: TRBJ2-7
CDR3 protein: CASTQRPGLAVYEQYF
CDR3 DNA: TGTGCCAGTACTCAACGACCGGGACTAGCGGTGTACGAGCAGTACTTC

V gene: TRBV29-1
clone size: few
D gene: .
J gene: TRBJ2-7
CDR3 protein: CSVVGSGLSYEQYF
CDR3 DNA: TGCAGCGTTGTCGGTAGCGGACTATCCTACGAGCAGTACTTC